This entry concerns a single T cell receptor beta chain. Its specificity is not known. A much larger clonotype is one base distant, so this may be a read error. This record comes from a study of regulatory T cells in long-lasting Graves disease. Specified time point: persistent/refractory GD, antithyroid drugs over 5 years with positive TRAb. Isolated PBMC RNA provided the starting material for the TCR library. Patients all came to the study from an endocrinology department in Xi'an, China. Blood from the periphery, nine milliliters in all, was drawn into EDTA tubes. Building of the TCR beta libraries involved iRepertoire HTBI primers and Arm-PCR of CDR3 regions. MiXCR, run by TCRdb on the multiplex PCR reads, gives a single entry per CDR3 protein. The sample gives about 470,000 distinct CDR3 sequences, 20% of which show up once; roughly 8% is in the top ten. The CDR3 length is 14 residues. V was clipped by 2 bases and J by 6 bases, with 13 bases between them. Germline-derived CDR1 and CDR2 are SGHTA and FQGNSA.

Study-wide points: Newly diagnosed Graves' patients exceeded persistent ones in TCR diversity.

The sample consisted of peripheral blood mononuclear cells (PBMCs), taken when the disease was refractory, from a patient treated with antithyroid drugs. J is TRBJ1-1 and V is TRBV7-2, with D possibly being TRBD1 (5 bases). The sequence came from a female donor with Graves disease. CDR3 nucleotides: TGTGCCAGCAGCTTATTGCGGGGGGTGGCTGAAGCTTTCTTT. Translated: CASSLLRGVAEAFF.